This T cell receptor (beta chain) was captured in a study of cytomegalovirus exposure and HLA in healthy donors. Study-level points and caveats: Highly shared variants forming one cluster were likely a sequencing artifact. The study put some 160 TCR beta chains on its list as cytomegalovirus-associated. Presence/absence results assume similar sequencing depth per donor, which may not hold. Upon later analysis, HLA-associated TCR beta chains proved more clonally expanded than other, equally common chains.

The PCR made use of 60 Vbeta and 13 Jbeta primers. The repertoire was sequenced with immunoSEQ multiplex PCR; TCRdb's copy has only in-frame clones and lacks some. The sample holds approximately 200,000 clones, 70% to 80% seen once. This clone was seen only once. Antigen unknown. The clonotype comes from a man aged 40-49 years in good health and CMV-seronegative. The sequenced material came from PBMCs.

The chain's CDR3 is CASSLSSSGQPQHF. The CDR3 coding sequence is TGTGCCAGCAGCTTATCTAGCAGTGGCCAGCCCCAGCATTTT. J is TRBJ1-5 and V is TRBV7-8, with D uncertain. V was shortened by 2 bases and J by 7 bases, with 12 bases between the two germline ends. This CDR3 is built from 14 residues. Germline-derived CDR1 and CDR2 are SGHVS and FQNEAQ.